One sample yielded the 7 T cell receptor beta chains listed below, sequenced in a study of blood T cells in healthy people across ages. Sample-barcoded 5' priming and a J-beta primer mix drove a second PCR of about 6 to 11 cycles. One entry per CDR3 protein, called by TCRdb with MiXCR from the 5' RACE reads. Among about 1,500,000 distinct CDR3 sequences, 42% were seen once, and the ten largest hold roughly 7.9%. The specimen sequenced was blood. These receptors all stem from a woman younger than 30 in good health.

The V and J genes are TRBV2 and TRBJ2-5; D possibly matches TRBD1 or TRBD2 (6 bases each). CDR1 and CDR2 (germline): SNHLY, FYNNEI. The CDR3 runs 13 residues. Trimming stripped 0 bases from V and 11 bases from J, with 13 bases between. Here the CDR3 reads CASSEAGGSEQYF. CDR3 sequence (DNA): TGTGCCAGCAGTGAAGCAGGGGGGAGTGAGCAGTACTTC.

This clonotype was observed a few times. The chain combines TRBV5-1 with TRBJ2-6, with 7 bases that match TRBD1. The germline CDR1 and CDR2 sequences are SGHRS and YFSETQ. V shed 3 bases and J 0 bases; nucleotides not matched to a gene: 3. The CDR3 has 16 residues. CDR3 loop: CASSWTGVSGANVLTF. In DNA form, the CDR3 reads TGCGCCAGCAGCTGGACAGGCGTCTCTGGGGCCAACGTCCTGACTTTC.

The J gene is TRBJ2-1, the V gene TRBV6-5, with TRBD2 matching 7 bases. The CDR3 sequence is 14 residues long. Germline-derived CDR1 and CDR2 are MNHEY and SVGAGI. J gave up 5 bases and V 5 bases, and 6 bases lay outside the gene matches. The CDR3 region is CASSPLAEDNEQFF. CDR3 bases: TGTGCCAGCAGTCCCCTAGCGGAGGACAATGAGCAGTTCTTC.

This clonotype came up a few times. The V and J genes are TRBV20-1 and TRBJ1-1, with a weak D call TRBD1 (5 bases). CDR1 and CDR2 (germline): DFQATT, SNEGSKA (reference sequence). The V gene lost 3 bases and the J gene lost 5 bases, with 10 bases spanning the gap. The CDR3 covers 12 residues. In nucleotides, the CDR3 is TGCAGTGCTAGCGGGACTCGGACTGAAGCTTTCTTT. Translation: CSASGTRTEAFF.

The chain is built from TRBV9 and TRBJ1-2; TRBD1 matches 7 bases. The V segment lost 5 bases and the J segment 6 bases; nucleotides outside the gene matches: 16. CDR1 is SGDLS and CDR2 is YYNGEE in the germline V gene. The CDR3 spans 16 residues. The CDR3 is CASSYVPPTGKNGYTF. In DNA, the CDR3 is TGTGCCAGCAGTTACGTCCCACCGACAGGGAAGAATGGCTACACCTTC.

This clonotype has a count of ten or more. The chain uses TRBV4-2 and TRBJ1-2; D gene uncertain. V was shortened by 0 bases and J by 4 bases, with 3 bases between the two germline ends. The CDR3 has 12 amino acids. Germline values: CDR1 LGHNA, CDR2 YNFKEQ. The CDR3 loop is CASSQDAYGYTF. The DNA of the CDR3 is TGTGCCAGCAGCCAAGATGCCTATGGCTACACCTTC.

The CDR3 DNA follows: TGCAGTGCTAGAGTAGTGATAGAACGTGAGCAGTACTTC. Amino acid sequence: CSARVVIEREQYF. The genes are TRBV20-1 and TRBJ2-1; D is unresolved. The J call may be incorrect, as the DNA end agrees better with TRBJ2-7. Per the germline V gene, CDR1 is DFQATT and CDR2 is SNEGSKA (reference sequence). The CDR3 is 13 residues long.